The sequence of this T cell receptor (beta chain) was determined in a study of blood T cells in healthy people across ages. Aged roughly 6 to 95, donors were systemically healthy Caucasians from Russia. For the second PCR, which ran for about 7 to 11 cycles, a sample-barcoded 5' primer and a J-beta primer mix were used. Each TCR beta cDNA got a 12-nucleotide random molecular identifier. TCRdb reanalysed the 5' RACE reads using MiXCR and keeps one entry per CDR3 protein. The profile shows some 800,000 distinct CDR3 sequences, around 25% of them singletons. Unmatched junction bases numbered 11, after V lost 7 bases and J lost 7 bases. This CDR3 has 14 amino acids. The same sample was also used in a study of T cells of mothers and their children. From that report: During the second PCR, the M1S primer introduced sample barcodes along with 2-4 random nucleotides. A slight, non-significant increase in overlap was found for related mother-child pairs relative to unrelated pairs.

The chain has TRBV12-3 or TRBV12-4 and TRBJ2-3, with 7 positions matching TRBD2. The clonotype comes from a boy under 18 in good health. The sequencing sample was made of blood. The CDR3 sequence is CASTGPFGGNTQYF. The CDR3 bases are TGTGCCAGCACCGGTCCGTTCGGGGGGAATACGCAGTATTTT.